The 4 T cell receptor beta chains below come from one sample, sequenced in a study of T-cell memory formation after mild COVID-19 (dated by TCRdb to the early 2020s). Receptors were amplified or captured by 5' RACE. The instrument given in TCRdb is Illumina NovaSeq 6000. Clones were called with MiXCR by TCRdb after fastp trimmed the public reads at Q25, and only in-frame beta chains were retained. Identical CDR3 proteins give one entry, which carries the most common genes and DNA. This sample comprises approximately 490,000 distinct CDR3 sequences, approximately 20% of them detected only once. The top ten clones comprise under 15% of the sample. Sequencing was performed on PBMCs or a T cell subset sorted from them (not recorded which). Receptors were obtained from an adult woman who had mild COVID-19 (a few samples of this study predate the infection). The sample titles of this study are shuffled in the database, so cell type and time point are left out; the donor was told from shared clones.

This clonotype was observed a handful of times. This CDR3 is CASSQGTSGGTQYF. CDR3 sequence (DNA): TGTGCCAGCAGCCAAGGGACTAGCGGAGGTACGCAGTATTTT. This rearrangement joins TRBV4-2 to TRBJ2-3; 10 bases match TRBD2. Unmatched junction bases numbered 3, after V lost 1 base and J lost 8 bases. Germline CDR1 and CDR2: LGHNA and YNFKEQ. This CDR3 is built from 14 residues.

In this sample, this clonotype turned up a few times. The J gene is TRBJ2-3, the V gene TRBV10-3; D may match TRBD1 or TRBD2 (6 bases each). CDR3 length: 14 residues. Trimming took off 8 bases at V and 0 bases at J, with 12 bases between the two ends. CDR1 is ENHRY, CDR2 SYGVKD, per germline. CDR3 amino acids: CAIAQGTSTDTQYF. CDR3 sequence (DNA): TGTGCCATCGCCCAGGGGACTAGCACAGATACGCAGTATTTT.

This clonotype showed up just a few times. This sequence joins TRBV12-3 or TRBV12-4 and TRBJ1-5; 8 bases are shared with TRBD1. The CDR3 is 14 residues long. V was pared by 7 bases and J by 11 bases, with 13 bases of the junction left unmatched. Here the CDR3 reads CASTFTGTGRAQHF. In DNA form, the CDR3 reads TGTGCCAGCACCTTTACCGGGACAGGCAGGGCCCAGCATTTT.

The chain is built from TRBV15 and TRBJ2-1; 7 bases map to TRBD1. Germline V gives CDR1 LNHNV, CDR2 YYDKDF (reference sequence). V gave up 1 base and J gave up 1 base; unmatched junction bases: 4. The CDR3 totals 16 residues. CDR3 loop: CATSRGVTGSYNEQFF. CDR3 sequence (DNA): TGTGCCACCAGCAGAGGGGTGACAGGGTCCTACAATGAGCAGTTCTTC.